The 17 T cell receptor beta chains listed next were all sequenced from one sample in a study of shared clonotypes between healthy human individuals (dated by TCRdb to 2018 to 2021). Libraries were prepared through the immunoSEQ multiplex PCR assay. TCRdb obtained this table from immuneACCESS and retained in-frame rearrangements with V and J assigned. These tables miss some clones; where compared with another copy, unresolved V genes account for less than half of the shortfall, and the remainder is unexplained. The table for this sample lists 600,000 to 750,000 clones; roughly 70% of them were counted only once. Under 2% of the sample goes to the ten largest clones. The sequenced sample consisted of memory CD4+ T cells sorted from blood. This specimen's cell subset or site label, interpreted: CD45RA-negative fraction. These receptors were taken from a woman aged 25 to 39 in good health.

This clone was picked up one time. The chain links TRBV4-2 to TRBJ2-7, with D possibly being TRBD2 (5 bases). The CDR3 has 15 residues. Trimming cost V 5 bases and J 1 base, with 15 bases left between them. Germline lookup yields CDR1 LGHNA and CDR2 YNFKEQ. The CDR3 is CASSLNGEPSYEQYF. The CDR3 bases are TGTGCCAGCAGCTTGAACGGGGAACCGTCCTACGAGCAGTACTTC.

V gene TRBV5-1 combines with J gene TRBJ1-4; D possibly corresponds to TRBD1 (5 bases). Germline CDR1 and CDR2: SGHRS and YFSETQ. V was shortened by 4 bases and J by 7 bases, with 17 bases between the two germline ends. The CDR3 spans 15 residues. Written as DNA, the CDR3 is TGCGCCAGCAGCATTCTCGGGGGTTGGGGTGAAAAACTGTTTTTT. Protein sequence: CASSILGGWGEKLFF.

This chain joins TRBV19 and TRBJ2-2; D is perhaps TRBD1 (5 bases). Trimming stripped 9 bases from V and 4 bases from J, with 18 bases between. Germline V CDR1 and CDR2: LNHDA, SQIVND (reference sequence). The CDR3 runs to 15 residues. The CDR3 bases are TGTGCCAGCAACGTCGCCAGGGTCGGCACCGGGGAGCTGTTTTTT. As protein: CASNVARVGTGELFF.

This clone was found once. J is TRBJ2-1 and V is TRBV10-3; unclear D gene. This CDR3 contains 15 residues. Trimming stripped 2 bases from V and 5 bases from J, with 13 bases between. The germline CDR1 and CDR2 sequences are ENHRY and SYGVKD. CDR3 region: CAISETGQQNNEQFF. CDR3 DNA: TGTGCCATCAGTGAGACGGGTCAACAAAACAATGAGCAGTTCTTC.

This clone was recorded only once. This sequence joins TRBV11-2 and TRBJ2-7; 8 bases are a match to TRBD1. J lost 3 bases, V lost 9 bases, and 4 bases had no gene match. The V gene's germline CDR1 is SGHAT and CDR2 FQNNGV. This CDR3 has 12 residues. The CDR3 loop is CASNGQGYEQYF. In DNA form, the CDR3 reads TGTGCCAGTAACGGACAGGGCTACGAGCAGTACTTC.

This clone was counted at least ten times. The V gene is TRBV25-1, the J gene TRBJ2-1, with 9 bases aligning to TRBD2. The germline gives CDR1 MGHDK, CDR2 SYGVNS. V lost 4 bases and J lost 8; bases outside the gene matches: 12. This CDR3 spans 16 amino acids. The CDR3: CASSGTAGLAKDEQFF. The CDR3 region has the DNA TGTGCCAGCAGTGGAACAGCGGGACTAGCTAAAGATGAGCAGTTCTTC.

As regards this clone: Distinct nucleotide sequences in the sample also encode this CDR3. This chain joins TRBV7-9 and TRBJ2-7; the match to TRBD1 covers 7 bases. The length of the CDR3 is 15 residues. The V segment lost 1 base and the J segment 2 bases; nucleotides outside the gene matches: 5. Germline loops: CDR1 SEHNR, CDR2 FQNEAQ (reference sequence). CDR3 sequence (DNA): TGTGCCAGCAGCTTAGGTGGTCAGGGGGCCTACGAGCAGTACTTC. The encoded protein is CASSLGGQGAYEQYF. The whole variable domain, remainder taken from reference TRBV7-9 and TRBJ2-7, is DTGVSQNPRHKITKRGQNVTFRCDPISEHNRLYWYRQTLGQGPEFLTYFQNEAQLEKSRLLSDRFSAERPKGSFSTLEIQRTEQGDSAMYLCASSLGGQGAYEQYFGPGTRLTVT.

The CDR3 DNA sequence: TGTGCCAGTAGCCACAGCGGGACAGTGAACACTGAAGCTTTCTTT. Its translation: CASSHSGTVNTEAFF. V and J are TRBV19 and TRBJ1-1; 7 nucleotides match TRBD1. CDR1 is LNHDA, CDR2 SQIVND, per germline (reference sequence). V was clipped by 6 bases and J by 0 bases; unmatched bases: 7. CDR3 length: 15 residues.

This chain connects TRBV5-1 to TRBJ2-1, with D possibly being TRBD1 or TRBD2 (5 bases each). CDR1 and CDR2 from the germline V gene are SGHRS and YFSETQ. The CDR3 spans 15 residues. The V gene lost 5 bases and the J gene lost 2 bases, with 14 bases spanning the gap. The CDR3 DNA sequence: TGCGCCAGCAGTATCGGGGCGGCCACCTACAATGAGCAGTTCTTC. This codes for CASSIGAATYNEQFF.

The J gene is TRBJ2-1, the V gene TRBV9; 10 nucleotides line up with TRBD2. V gave up 0 bases and J gave up 11 bases; unmatched junction bases: 11. Looked up from germline, CDR1 is SGDLS and CDR2 is YYNGEE. There are 16 residues in the CDR3. CDR3 bases: TGTGCCAGCAGCGTAGAAGGGGCTAGCGGGAGCAGTAAGCAGTTCTTC. Translating it yields CASSVEGASGSSKQFF. Combining the CDR3 with reference TRBV9 and TRBJ2-1 gives the whole variable domain DSGVTQTPKHLITATGQRVTLRCSPRSGDLSVYWYQQSLDQGLQFLIQYYNGEERAKGNILERFSAQQFPDLHSELNLSSLELGDSALYFCASSVEGASGSSKQFFGPGTRLTVL.

The V and J genes are TRBV7-9 and TRBJ2-5; TRBD1 is a possible D gene (6 bases). The J call is in doubt because the DNA end fits TRBJ2-7 better. The germline V gene encodes CDR1 SEHNR and CDR2 FQNEAQ (reference sequence). The CDR3 extends over 14 amino acids. The CDR3 DNA follows: TGTGCCAGCAGCTCGCCCAGGGGAACCTACGAGCAGTACTTC. Encoded protein: CASSSPRGTYEQYF.

This clone was found once. This sample also contains other DNA sequences that code for the same CDR3. This chain connects TRBV6-5 to TRBJ1-2, with 9 bases that match TRBD1. V lost 5 bases to trimming and J lost 2 bases; unmatched junction nucleotides: 6. This CDR3 is 15 amino acids long. CDR1 is MNHEY, CDR2 SVGAGI, per germline. CDR3 residues: CASSRTGGLNYGYTF. The CDR3 nucleotides read TGTGCCAGCAGTCGAACAGGGGGCCTCAACTATGGCTACACCTTC.

J is TRBJ1-5 and V is TRBV7-2; D not certain. V lost 0 bases and J lost 1, with 10 bases in between. The CDR3 loop spans 16 amino acids. Germline V lookup: CDR1 SGHTA, CDR2 FQGNSA. The CDR3 DNA sequence: TGTGCCAGCAGCTTAGCCTTCATACACAGCAATCAGCCCCAGCATTTT. Translating it yields CASSLAFIHSNQPQHF.

This clone came up a few times. This rearrangement joins TRBV12-2 to TRBJ2-1; whether TRBD2, the table's D call, matches the DNA was not checked. TRBV12-2 has pseudogene status. There are 17 residues in the CDR3. In DNA form, the CDR3 reads TGTGCAAGTCGCTCGGGACTAGCGGGAGGATCCTACAATGAGCAGTTCTTC. Protein: CASRSGLAGGSYNEQFF.

The chain employs TRBV5-8 and TRBJ1-4, with no clear D. This CDR3 is 14 amino acids long. V was trimmed by 4 bases and J by 0 bases, leaving 7 bases between them. Germline V gene data show CDR1 as SGHTS and CDR2 as YDEGEE. The CDR3 coding sequence is TGTGCCAGCAGCAACAGTGCAACTAATGAAAAACTGTTTTTT. Its protein product is CASSNSATNEKLFF.

The J gene is TRBJ2-2, the V gene TRBV7-9; weak D call: TRBD2 (6 bases). V was pared by 5 bases and J by 5 bases, with 12 bases between. Germline V gene sequence: CDR1 SEHNR, CDR2 FQNEAQ (reference sequence). CDR3 size: 14 residues. CDR3 residues: CASSIRDSTGELFF. The CDR3 bases are TGTGCCAGCAGCATCCGGGACTCAACCGGGGAGCTGTTTTTT.

As for this clone: Other nucleotide sequences in the sample specify the same CDR3. This chain connects TRBV28 to TRBJ1-1; TRBD1 might be the D (6 bases). Germline V CDR1 and CDR2: MDHEN, SYDVKM. Trimming removed 7 bases at V and 1 base at J, with 13 bases between. The CDR3 sequence is 14 residues long. In nucleotides, the CDR3 is TGTGCCAGCACTCCGGGACACCAGAACACTGAAGCTTTCTTT. Protein sequence: CASTPGHQNTEAFF.